Given below is one TCR beta chain in context. Its antigen is unknown. The data were taken from a study of OX40 agonist ivuxolimab in advanced cancers. About the study: Administration of intravenous ivuxolimab to patients occurred every 2 weeks at 0.01 to 10 mg/kg.

Study-level findings and limits: CD8+ T cells were the subset that, on average, had more expanded clones than CD4+.

Blood got drawn at baseline, again on cycle 4 day 1, and then on cycle 7 day 1. The CDR3 is made up of 14 amino acids. The germline gives CDR1 SNHLY, CDR2 FYNNEI. Trimming removed 5 bases from V and 2 bases from J, with 12 bases in between. Produced via immunoSEQ multiplex PCR; TCRdb's table is partial and in-frame only. Among tens of thousands of clones listed, roughly 82% were seen once. The TCR sequence derives from an adult with an advanced solid tumor such as melanoma, head and neck, liver or kidney cancer. Material: CD4+ or CD8+ T cells sorted from blood, obtained in a trial of the OX40 agonist ivuxolimab. The chain couples TRBV2 to TRBJ1-1, with D tentatively TRBD1 (6 bases). CDR3 protein: CASSRRGVNTEAFF. Here the CDR3 DNA reads TGTGCCAGCAGTCGGAGGGGGGTAAACACTGAAGCTTTCTTT.